The source of this T cell receptor beta chain is a study of early T cells in non-severe SARS-CoV-2 infection. Overall study: The study sequenced bulk RNA from unsorted whole blood, with chains unpaired.

The protocol attached unique molecular identifiers to individual cDNA molecules. TCRdb reprocessed the 5' RACE reads with MiXCR, giving one entry per CDR3 protein. The profile covers about 42,000 distinct CDR3 sequences, with around 6.3% appearing a single time and approximately 7.5% taken by the ten largest. General study findings and limits: VDJdb-based annotation leaned toward anti-spike CD8 responses and missed private and CD4 specificities.

The CDR3 totals 16 residues. V dropped 2 bases and J dropped 0 bases, with 12 bases sitting between them. Germline assignment: CDR1 SGDLS and CDR2 YYNGEE. With regard to this clonotype: The antigen is undetermined.

Sequencing used whole blood, obtained at baseline. The TCR sequence derives from an adult who was a healthcare worker with PCR-confirmed SARS-CoV-2 infection or an uninfected control (not recorded which). The V call is TRBV9, the J call TRBJ1-3, with D possibly TRBD1 on 5 matching bases. This CDR3 reads CASSVSTGASGNTIYF. CDR3 coding DNA: TGTGCCAGCAGCGTGTCTACAGGTGCCTCTGGAAACACCATATATTTT.